This T cell receptor beta chain was observed in a study of blood T cell repertoires in COVID-19. Study-level background: Some COVID-19 samples were acute and others convalescent; all came from the United States, Italy and Spain. PBMCs, B-cell-depleted T cells, or T cells provided the cDNA or gDNA that made up the material.

Source study methods: Scientists estimated how many nucleated cells there were by amplifying reference gene primers. This table comes from immunoSEQ multiplex PCR, and its TCRdb copy is limited to in-frame clones, with some not included. Clonal size and the V and J genes are those of that table, whereas D and trimming came from the DNA. This repertoire shows around 230,000 clones, approximately 81% found once; its top ten account for about 7.4%. In germline, CDR1 is SGHVS, CDR2 FQNEAQ. The J segment lost 4 bases and the V segment lost 5 bases, leaving 7 bases of the junction unmatched. The CDR3 covers 15 residues.

The rearrangement links TRBV7-8 to TRBJ1-2; 10 bases align to TRBD1. This clonotype was sampled from a woman older than 75 with acute or convalescent COVID-19. The sequenced sample was peripheral blood. The CDR3 DNA follows: TGTGCCAGCAGCCCGAGGGACAGGGGAAGCTATGGCTACACCTTC. Amino acid sequence: CASSPRDRGSYGYTF.